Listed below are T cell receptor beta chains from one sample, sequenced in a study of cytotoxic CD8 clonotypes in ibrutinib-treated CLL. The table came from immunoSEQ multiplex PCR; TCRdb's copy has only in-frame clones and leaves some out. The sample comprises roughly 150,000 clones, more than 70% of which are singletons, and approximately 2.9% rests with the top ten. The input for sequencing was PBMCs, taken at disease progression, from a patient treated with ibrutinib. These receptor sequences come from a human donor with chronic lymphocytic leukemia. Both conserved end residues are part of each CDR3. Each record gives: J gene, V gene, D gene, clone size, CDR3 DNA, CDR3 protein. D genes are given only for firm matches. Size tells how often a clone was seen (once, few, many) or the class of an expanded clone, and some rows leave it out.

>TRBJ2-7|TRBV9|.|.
TGTGCCAGCAGCCCCGCCGGGGGGCTGACGAGCGAGCAGTACTTC
CASSPAGGLTSEQYF
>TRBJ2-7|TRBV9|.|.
TGTGCCAGCAGCGTTTCGAGTTCCTACGAGCAGTACTTC
CASSVSSSYEQYF
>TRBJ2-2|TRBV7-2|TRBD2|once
TGTGCCAGCAGCTTGACTAGCGGGAGAGGCTTCGGGGAGCTGTTTTTT
CASSLTSGRGFGELFF
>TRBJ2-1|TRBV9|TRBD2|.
TGTGCCAGCAGCGTATGGGAGGGCCCATCACAGGTTGAGCAGTTCTTC
CASSVWEGPSQVEQFF
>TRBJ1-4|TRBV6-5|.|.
TGTGCCAGCAGTTCAGTAGGGCCTCTTCCCGAAAAACTGTTTTTT
CASSSVGPLPEKLFF
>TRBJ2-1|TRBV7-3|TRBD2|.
TGTGCCAGCAGCTTCCTTATCGTTGGCGTAGCGGGAGGACACTCCTACAATGAGCAGTTCTTC
CASSFLIVGVAGGHSYNEQFF
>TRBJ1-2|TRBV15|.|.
TGTGCCACCAGCAGAGATCACTTGGTAAACTATGGCTACACCTTC
CATSRDHLVNYGYTF
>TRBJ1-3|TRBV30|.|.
TGTGCCTGGAGTTATCAAGTCGGAAACACCATATATTTT
CAWSYQVGNTIYF
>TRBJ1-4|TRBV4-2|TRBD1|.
TGTGCCAGCAAGCTCCGATGGGACAGGGATATTGCAACTAATGAAAAACTGTTTTTT
CASKLRWDRDIATNEKLFF
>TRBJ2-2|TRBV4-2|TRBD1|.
TGTGCCAGCAGCCAAGGGTATGACAGGGGAGGGAACACCGGGGAGCTGTTTTTT
CASSQGYDRGGNTGELFF
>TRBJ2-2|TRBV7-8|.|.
TGTGCCAGCAGCTTCGACGGGGAGCTGTTTTTT
CASSFDGELFF
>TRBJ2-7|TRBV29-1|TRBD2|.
TGCAGCGTAGTCCCGGGACTAGCGGGAGTATCGCGGGAGCAGTACTTC
CSVVPGLAGVSREQYF
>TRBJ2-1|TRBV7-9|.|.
TGTGCCAGCAGCCCCCCCGGGACTAATGAGCAGTTCTTC
CASSPPGTNEQFF
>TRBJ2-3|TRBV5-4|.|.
TGTGCCAGCAGGCGGGACAGTTTCACAGATACGCAGTATTTT
CASRRDSFTDTQYF
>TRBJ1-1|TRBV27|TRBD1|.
TGTGCCAGCAGCAGGACAGGGAATATGAACACTGAAGCTTTCTTT
CASSRTGNMNTEAFF
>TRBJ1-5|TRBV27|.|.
TGTGCCAGCAGTTCGCGGAGGGGGGATCAGCCCCAGCATTTT
CASSSRRGDQPQHF
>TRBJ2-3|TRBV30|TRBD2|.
TGTGCCTGGAGCGCCGGTATCCGTGGGACTAGCGGGGATACGCAGTATTTT
CAWSAGIRGTSGDTQYF
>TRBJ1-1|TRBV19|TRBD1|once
TGTGCCAGTAGTATTATTGGGACAGAACCAGTGGGCACTGAAGCTTTCTTT
CASSIIGTEPVGTEAFF
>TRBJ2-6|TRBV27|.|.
TGTGCCAGCAGCCTTTACCCTGGGGCCAACGTCCTGACTTTC
CASSLYPGANVLTF
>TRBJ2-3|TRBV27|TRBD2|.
TGTGCCAGCACCGACTTCAAGGCGGGGGTCTCCGGGCGTGGGGATACGCAGTATTTT
CASTDFKAGVSGRGDTQYF
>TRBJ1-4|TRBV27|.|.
TGTGCCAGCAGTTTATTCGGGAGGTGGGGTGAAAAACTGTTTTTT
CASSLFGRWGEKLFF
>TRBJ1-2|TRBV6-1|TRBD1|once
TGTGCCAGCAGGAACAGGGGAGAAGAAGGCTACACCTTC
CASRNRGEEGYTF
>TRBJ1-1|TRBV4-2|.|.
TGTGCCAGCAGCCACTCGGGAATAGAAGCTTTCTTT
CASSHSGIEAFF
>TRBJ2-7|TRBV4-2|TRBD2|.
TGTGCCAGCAGCCAGAAATTAGCCGGGACTAGCGTCTACGAGCAGTACTTC
CASSQKLAGTSVYEQYF
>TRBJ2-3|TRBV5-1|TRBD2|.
TGCGCCAGCAGCTGGGCCGGGACTAGCGGGAGTAGAGATACGCAGTATTTT
CASSWAGTSGSRDTQYF
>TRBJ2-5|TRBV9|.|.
TGTGCCAGCACTAGGAGGGCTGGAGAGTCCCAAGAGACCCAGTACTTC
CASTRRAGESQETQYF
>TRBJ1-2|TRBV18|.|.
TGTGCCAGCTCACCACCCTCCATCTATGGCTACACCTTC
CASSPPSIYGYTF